Presented here are 2 T cell receptor beta chains from one specimen sequenced in a study of cytomegalovirus exposure and HLA in healthy donors. Vbeta (60) and Jbeta (13) primers were used in the PCR. TCRdb's copy holds only in-frame clones and misses some; the assay was immunoSEQ multiplex PCR. Among 130,000 or so clones listed, about 77% were seen once. Sequenced material: PBMCs. All receptors derive from a woman aged 35 to 49 in good health and CMV-seronegative.

This clone has only one observation. The chain is built from TRBV11-2 and TRBJ2-3; 9 bases align to TRBD1. CDR1 and CDR2 (germline): SGHAT, FQNNGV. The CDR3 has 17 residues. Trimming cost V 5 bases and J 2 bases; bases outside gene matches: 11. CDR3 amino acids: CASSLLTGGLATDTQYF. The CDR3 coding sequence is TGTGCCAGCAGCCTACTGACAGGGGGATTAGCCACAGATACGCAGTATTTT. Variable domain in full (rest from reference TRBV11-2 and TRBJ2-3): EAGVAQSPRYKIIEKRQSVAFWCNPISGHATLYWYQQILGQGPKLLIQFQNNGVVDDSQLPKDRFSAERLKGVDSTLKIQPAKLEDSAVYLCASSLLTGGLATDTQYFGPGTRLTVL.

J is TRBJ2-1 and V is TRBV6-5, with 7 positions matching TRBD1. The CDR3 consists of 14 residues. CDR1 and CDR2 from the germline V gene are MNHEY and SVGAGI. J gave up 2 bases and V 6 bases, and 4 bases lay outside the gene matches. CDR3 nucleotides: TGTGCCAGCAGCCCCCAGGGGGCCTACAATGAGCAGTTCTTC. It is translated as CASSPQGAYNEQFF.